This T cell receptor (beta chain) was documented in a study of post-analysis software for immune sequencing data (dated by TCRdb to the mid-2010s). For context, the study as a whole: The recorded disease courses included relapsing-remitting, secondary progressive and progressive-relapsing multiple sclerosis, and some patients had no subtype annotation. The patient repertoires were set against under 12 previously published healthy control repertoires from donors whose ages ranged from about 6 to 26 years. A subset of samples was prepared in parallel using single-end sample barcoding, then pooled and co-amplified after Illumina adapter ligation.

Unmatched junction bases come to 11, with V trimmed by 1 base and J by 5 bases. From its cysteine to its phenylalanine, the CDR3 spans 16 amino acids. Only the CDR3 DNA is retained, 48 bases long and in frame from the first base. In the germline V gene (reference sequence), CDR1 corresponds to SEHNR and CDR2 to FQNEAQ. As for this clonotype: It has no known antigen specificity. The sample holds no much larger clone one base away, and base qualities are not on file.

To demonstrate the VDJtools post-analysis software, TCR beta repertoires were profiled from the peripheral blood of about 13 young patients with multiple sclerosis. The patients with multiple sclerosis were children and adolescents between roughly 6 and 16 years of age. Results the study describes overall, beyond this receptor: The control group was slightly older than the multiple sclerosis patient group. Direct clustering with F measure showed strong co-clustering of samples prepared in the same batch, prompting a batch-effect correction. Normalized Chao1 diversity was significantly lower in multiple sclerosis patients than controls, suggesting substantial peripheral T-cell clonal expansion. About five TRBV segments, including TRBV5-6, TRBV5-1 and TRBV20-1, were significantly more frequent in patients than controls.

The library relied on PCR. The reads were generated on an Illumina HiSeq 2500. Unique molecular identifiers were incorporated into TCR beta cDNA libraries to reduce PCR and sequencing biases. Every 1 to 10 million input T cells yielded some 500,000 cDNA molecules, meaning each molecule approximated one T cell. The same protocol used for the earlier healthy control dataset was applied to prepare and sequence the patient libraries. Within a given batch, samples were prepared together, multiplexed and sequenced on the same HiSeq lane. The study's own analysis went as follows. MIGEC handled the raw barcoded reads, throwing out single-read molecular identifier groups before consensus assembly and CDR3 extraction. Clonotype tables were post-analysed with VDJtools, and diversity was normalized by down-sampling all datasets to the smallest sample size. To correct batch-related cross-sample contamination, repertoire overlap clustering matched CDR3 amino acid sequences but not nucleotide sequences. Using fastp at Q25 and MiXCR, TCRdb reprocessed the public reads and kept productive beta chains. Under each unique CDR3 protein, matching rows form one entry showing the most common genes and DNA. The V and J calls were not made by the authors but by TCRdb's processing. The sample table records about 770,000 distinct CDR3 sequences; more than 45% of these occur just once. The biggest ten clones account for roughly 5% of the sample.

The sequenced sample was blood. The sequence joins TRBV7-9 to TRBJ2-7, with TRBD2 identical over 7 junction bases. This TCR derives from a girl aged 10-17 years with multiple sclerosis. CDR3 loop: CASSLGGGRAEDEQYF. The nucleotide sequence reads as follows: TGTGCCAGCAGCTTAGGGGGCGGGAGAGCCGAAGACGAGCAGTACTTC.